The text below deals with one TCR beta chain. The record originates from a study of cytomegalovirus exposure and HLA in healthy donors. CDR1 is SGHRS, CDR2 YFSETQ, per germline. There are 17 residues in the CDR3. V trimming: 4 bases; J trimming: 0 bases; junction bases outside the gene matches: 12. It was with 60 Vbeta and 13 Jbeta primers that the PCR ran. The method was immunoSEQ multiplex PCR; TCRdb's version includes in-frame clones alone and lacks a portion of them. The profile shows 150,000 to 200,000 clones, more than 65% of them singletons. The sequenced sample consisted of PBMCs. This TCR was sampled from a girl aged 2 to 9 in good health and CMV-seropositive. The gene calls are TRBV5-1 and TRBJ1-2; 7 bases align to TRBD1. The CDR3 sequence is CASSKEISGQTNYGYTF. As DNA, the CDR3 is TGCGCCAGCAGCAAAGAGATTTCGGGACAGACTAACTATGGCTACACCTTC.